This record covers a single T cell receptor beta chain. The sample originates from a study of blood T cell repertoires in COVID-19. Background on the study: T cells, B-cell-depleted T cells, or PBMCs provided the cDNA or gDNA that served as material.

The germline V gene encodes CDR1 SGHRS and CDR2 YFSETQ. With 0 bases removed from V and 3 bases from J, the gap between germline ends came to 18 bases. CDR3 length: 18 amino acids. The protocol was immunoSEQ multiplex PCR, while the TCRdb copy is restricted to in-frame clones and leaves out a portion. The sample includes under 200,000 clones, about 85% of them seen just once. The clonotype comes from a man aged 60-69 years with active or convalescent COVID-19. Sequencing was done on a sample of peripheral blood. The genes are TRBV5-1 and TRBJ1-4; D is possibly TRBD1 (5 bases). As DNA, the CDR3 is TGCGCCAGCAGCTTGGGCAGGGTCCGGCTACTCCCTAATGAAAAACTGTTTTTT. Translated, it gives CASSLGRVRLLPNEKLFF.